This entry features one TCR beta chain sequence. Its matching antigen is unknown. The sample belongs to a study of a mutant IDH1 vaccine in newly diagnosed glioma. Turning to the study itself: Vaccination followed radiotherapy alone by 4-6 weeks, or accompanied temozolomide cycles. Week 35 held visit V12, while week 47 held visit V13. General study findings and limits: Patients showed vaccine-induced immune responses at a rate of roughly 94%.

This CDR3 contains 17 residues. Per the germline V gene, CDR1 is SGHTA and CDR2 is FQGTGA. With 5 bases clipped from V and 6 bases from J, the junction kept 12 bases outside the gene matches. Time point denoted: week 35, safety follow-up. Vaccination used 300 ug of mutant IDH1 20-mer peptide per dose, with topical imiquimod. The vaccination schedule gave patients eight doses in weeks 1, 3, 5, 7, 11, 15, 19 and 23. Generated by immunoSEQ multiplex PCR, the TCRdb table keeps only in-frame clones and is missing some. Of about 42,000 clones in the sample, about 83% were seen once. Sequenced here: PBMCs, sampled from a glioma patient whose treatment included an IDH1 peptide vaccine. The J gene is TRBJ2-1, the V gene TRBV7-3, with 11 bases fitting TRBD2. The receptor comes from a woman aged 45-59 years with glioma. In DNA, the CDR3 is TGTGCCAGCAGCCGAGTGGGTGGGACTAGCGGCCTCAATGAGCAGTTCTTC. Encoded protein: CASSRVGGTSGLNEQFF.